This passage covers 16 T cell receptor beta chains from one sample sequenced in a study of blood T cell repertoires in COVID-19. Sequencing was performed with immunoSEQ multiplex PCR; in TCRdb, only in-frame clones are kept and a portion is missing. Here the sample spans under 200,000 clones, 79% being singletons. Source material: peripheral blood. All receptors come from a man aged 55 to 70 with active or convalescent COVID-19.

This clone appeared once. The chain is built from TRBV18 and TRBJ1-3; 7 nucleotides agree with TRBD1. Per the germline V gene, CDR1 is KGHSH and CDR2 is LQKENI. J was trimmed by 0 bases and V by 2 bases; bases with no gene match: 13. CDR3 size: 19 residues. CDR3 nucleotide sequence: TGTGCCAGCTCACCATTGGACCCGGGACAGCGGAGCTCTGGAAACACCATATATTTT. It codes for CASSPLDPGQRSSGNTIYF.

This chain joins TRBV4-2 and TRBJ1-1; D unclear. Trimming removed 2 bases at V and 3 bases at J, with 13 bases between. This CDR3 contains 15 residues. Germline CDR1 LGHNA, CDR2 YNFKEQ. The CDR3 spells CASSQLRDGDTEAFF. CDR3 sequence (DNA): TGTGCCAGCAGCCAATTGAGGGATGGTGACACTGAAGCTTTCTTT.

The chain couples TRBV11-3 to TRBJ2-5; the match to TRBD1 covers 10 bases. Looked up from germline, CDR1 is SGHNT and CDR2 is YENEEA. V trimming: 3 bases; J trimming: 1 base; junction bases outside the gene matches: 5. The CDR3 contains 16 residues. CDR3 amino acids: CASSLTGGAGQETQYF. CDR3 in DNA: TGTGCCAGCAGCTTGACAGGGGGCGCCGGCCAAGAGACCCAGTACTTC.

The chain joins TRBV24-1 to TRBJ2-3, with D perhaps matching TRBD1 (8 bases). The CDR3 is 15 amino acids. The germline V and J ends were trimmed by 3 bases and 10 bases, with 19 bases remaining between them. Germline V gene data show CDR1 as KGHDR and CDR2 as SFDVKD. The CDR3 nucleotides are TGTGCCACCAGTGATGGGCCAACAGGGGGGGATCCGCAGTATTTT. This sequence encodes CATSDGPTGGDPQYF.

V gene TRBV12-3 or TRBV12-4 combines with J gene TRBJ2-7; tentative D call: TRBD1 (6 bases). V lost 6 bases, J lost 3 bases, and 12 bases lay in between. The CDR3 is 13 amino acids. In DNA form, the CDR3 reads TGTGCCAGCAGCCATGACAGGAACTACGAGCAGTACTTC. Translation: CASSHDRNYEQYF.

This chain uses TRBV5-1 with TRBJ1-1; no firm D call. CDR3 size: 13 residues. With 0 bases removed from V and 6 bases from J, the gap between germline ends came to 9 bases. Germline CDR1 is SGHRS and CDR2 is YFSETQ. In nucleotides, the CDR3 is TGCGCCAGCAGCTTGGCCGGGAGCCCTGAAGCTTTCTTT. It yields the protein CASSLAGSPEAFF.

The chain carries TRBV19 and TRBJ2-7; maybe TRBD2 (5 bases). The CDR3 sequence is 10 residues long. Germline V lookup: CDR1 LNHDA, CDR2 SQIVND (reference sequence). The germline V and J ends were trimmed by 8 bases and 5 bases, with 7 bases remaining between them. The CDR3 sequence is CASGRDEQYF. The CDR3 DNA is TGTGCCAGTGGGAGAGACGAGCAGTACTTC. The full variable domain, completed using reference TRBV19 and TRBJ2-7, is DGGITQSPKYLFRKEGQNVTLSCEQNLNHDAMYWYRQDPGQGLRLIYYSQIVNDFQKGDIAEGYSVSREKKESFPLTVTSAQKNPTAFYLCASGRDEQYFGPGTRLTVT.

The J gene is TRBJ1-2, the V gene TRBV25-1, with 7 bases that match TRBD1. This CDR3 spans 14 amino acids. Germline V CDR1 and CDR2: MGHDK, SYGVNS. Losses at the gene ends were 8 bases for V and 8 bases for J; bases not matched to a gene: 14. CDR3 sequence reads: CASYSTRGRRGYTF. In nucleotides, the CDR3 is TGTGCCAGCTATTCCACGAGGGGGCGCAGGGGCTACACCTTC.

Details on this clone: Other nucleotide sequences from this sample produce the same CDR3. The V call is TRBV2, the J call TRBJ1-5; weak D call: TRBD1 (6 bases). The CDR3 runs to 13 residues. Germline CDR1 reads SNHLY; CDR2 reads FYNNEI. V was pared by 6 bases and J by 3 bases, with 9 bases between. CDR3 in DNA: TGTGCCAGCAGGGGGGCCAACAATCAGCCCCAGCATTTT. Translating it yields CASRGANNQPQHF.

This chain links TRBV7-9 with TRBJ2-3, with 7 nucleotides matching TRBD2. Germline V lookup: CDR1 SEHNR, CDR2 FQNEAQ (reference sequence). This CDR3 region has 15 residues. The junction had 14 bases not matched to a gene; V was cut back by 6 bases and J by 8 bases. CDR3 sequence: CASSRSAGEGGTQYF. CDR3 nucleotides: TGTGCCAGCAGTCGTAGCGCGGGAGAGGGCGGTACGCAGTATTTT.

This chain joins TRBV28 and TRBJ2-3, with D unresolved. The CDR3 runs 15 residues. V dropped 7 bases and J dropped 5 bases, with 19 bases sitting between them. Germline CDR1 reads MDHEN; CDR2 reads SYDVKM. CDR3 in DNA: TGTGCCAGCACCAGTGGGCTCTCTTCGGTAGATACGCAGTATTTT. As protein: CASTSGLSSVDTQYF.

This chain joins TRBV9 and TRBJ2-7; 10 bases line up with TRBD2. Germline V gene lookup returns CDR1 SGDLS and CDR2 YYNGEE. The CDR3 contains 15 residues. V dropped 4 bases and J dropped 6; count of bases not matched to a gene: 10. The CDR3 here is CASSSTPGLAAEQYF. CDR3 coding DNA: TGTGCCAGCAGCTCTACCCCCGGACTAGCGGCCGAGCAGTACTTC.

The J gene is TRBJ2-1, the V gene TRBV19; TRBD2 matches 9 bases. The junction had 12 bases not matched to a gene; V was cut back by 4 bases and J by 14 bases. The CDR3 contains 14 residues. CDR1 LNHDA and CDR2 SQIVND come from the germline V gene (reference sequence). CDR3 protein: CASSTSPGTSLEFF. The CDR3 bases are TGTGCCAGTAGTACGAGTCCCGGGACTAGCCTGGAGTTCTTC.

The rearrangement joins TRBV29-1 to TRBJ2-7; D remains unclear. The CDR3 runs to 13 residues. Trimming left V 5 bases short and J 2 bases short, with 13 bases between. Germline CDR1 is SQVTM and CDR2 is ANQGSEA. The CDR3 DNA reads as TGCAGCGTTACGGTTTGGCAGGCCTACGAGCAGTACTTC. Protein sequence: CSVTVWQAYEQYF.

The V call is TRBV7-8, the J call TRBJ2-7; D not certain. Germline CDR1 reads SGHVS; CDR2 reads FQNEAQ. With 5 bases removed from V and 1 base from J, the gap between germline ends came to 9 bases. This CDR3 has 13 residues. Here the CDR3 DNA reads TGTGCCAGCAGCGACGAGGTGTCCTACGAGCAGTACTTC. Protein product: CASSDEVSYEQYF.

The CDR3 reads CASRLGTGFQETQYF. The CDR3 DNA is TGTGCCAGCAGGCTCGGGACAGGGTTCCAAGAGACCCAGTACTTC. V and J are TRBV28 and TRBJ2-5, with 9 bases aligning to TRBD1. The length of the CDR3 is 15 residues. With V trimmed by 6 bases and J by 1 base, 6 bases remained unmatched. The germline V gene encodes CDR1 MDHEN and CDR2 SYDVKM. Drawing the rest from reference TRBV28 and TRBJ2-5, the complete variable domain is DVKVTQSSRYLVKRTGEKVFLECVQDMDHENMFWYRQDPGLGLRLIYFSYDVKMKEKGDIPEGYSVSREKKERFSLILESASTNQTSMYLCASRLGTGFQETQYFGPGTRLLVL.